One and the same sample provided the 30 T cell receptor beta chains below, sequenced in a study of metastatic and nonmetastatic thyroid tumors. All patients reached thyroid surgery having received no treatment beforehand. TCRdb reanalyzed the PCR reads with MiXCR. The data hold 30,000 to 35,000 clones, with 15% observed a single time. Sample: blood. All receptors derive from a male donor with papillary thyroid cancer or a benign thyroid nodule (not recorded which). Some clones in this sample may be carry-over from other donors' samples.

This clone was observed once. V and J are TRBV27 and TRBJ1-5; unclear D gene. This CDR3 region has 13 residues. Germline V gene sequence: CDR1 MNHEY, CDR2 SMNVEV (reference sequence). The V and J ends lost 1 base and 6 bases respectively, with 7 bases between them. The CDR3 spells CASSLLGAQPQHF. In nucleotides, the CDR3 is TGTGCCAGCAGTTTATTGGGAGCTCAGCCCCAGCATTTT.

This clone was counted ten times or more. The genes are TRBV20-1 and TRBJ2-7, with TRBD1 identical over 7 bases. J gave up 1 base and V 5 bases, and 2 bases lay outside the gene matches. The CDR3 runs 12 residues. Germline V gene lookup returns CDR1 DFQATT and CDR2 SNEGSKA (reference sequence). The CDR3 loop is CSAPTGSYEQYF. The DNA for the CDR3 is TGCAGTGCTCCGACAGGGTCCTACGAGCAGTACTTC.

The CDR3 sequence: CASSQASIGSLEQFF. The DNA for the CDR3 is TGTGCCAGCAGCCAAGCTTCTATCGGGTCCCTGGAGCAGTTCTTC. The chain couples TRBV14 to TRBJ2-1, with no clear D. Germline V gives CDR1 SGHDN, CDR2 FVKESK. The CDR3 spans 15 residues. V was trimmed by 1 base and J by 10 bases, leaving 17 bases between them.

This clone was seen at least ten times. The chain has TRBV6-2 or TRBV6-3 and TRBJ2-7; D is perhaps TRBD2 (6 bases). Trimming left V 6 bases short and J 5 bases short, with 11 bases between. CDR1 is MNHEY, CDR2 SVGEGT, per germline. The CDR3 has 12 residues. The chain's CDR3 is CASSRWEDEQYF. CDR3 coding DNA: TGTGCCAGCAGCCGATGGGAGGACGAGCAGTACTTC.

The rearrangement uses TRBV5-1 and TRBJ2-7, with D possibly TRBD2 on 6 matching bases. Between the trimmed V and J ends, which lost 1 base and 1 base, there was a span of 9 bases. This CDR3 has 14 residues. CDR1 and CDR2 from the germline V gene are SGHRS and YFSETQ. The DNA of the CDR3 is TGCGCCAGCAGCTTGCGCGCGGGGTCCTACGAGCAGTACTTC. Translating it yields CASSLRAGSYEQYF.

This clone was detected only a few times. This chain uses TRBV28 with TRBJ2-3; 7 bases agree with TRBD2. This CDR3 region has 15 residues. CDR1 is MDHEN, CDR2 SYDVKM, per germline. The trim removed 3 bases at V and 4 bases at J, leaving 7 bases unmatched. The CDR3 spells CASSFAGTIPDTQYF. DNA of the CDR3: TGTGCCAGCAGTTTTGCGGGGACTATCCCAGATACGCAGTATTTT.

This clone has at least ten counts. This chain connects TRBV9 to TRBJ2-7; 7 bases fit TRBD2. Trimming cost V 4 bases and J 2 bases; bases outside gene matches: 6. The germline V gene encodes CDR1 SGDLS and CDR2 YYNGEE. This CDR3 is 14 amino acids long. The CDR3 DNA sequence: TGTGCCAGCAGCCCATCTAGCGGCGCCTACGAGCAGTACTTC. This encodes CASSPSSGAYEQYF.

In its sample, this clone was seen many times. V is TRBV2 and J is TRBJ1-1; TRBD1 might be the D (5 bases). V was pared by 7 bases and J by 10 bases, with 19 bases between. The CDR3 covers 13 residues. Germline assignment: CDR1 SNHLY and CDR2 FYNNEI. CDR3 region: CASNREGVGGAFF. The CDR3 DNA sequence: TGTGCCAGCAATCGGGAAGGGGTGGGGGGAGCTTTCTTT.

This clone was counted once. A read error may produce the germline difference seen at one junction end. The gene calls are TRBV30 and TRBJ2-2, with 8 positions matching TRBD2. Germline V CDR1 and CDR2: GTSNPN, SVGIG (reference sequence). The CDR3 length is 16 residues. The CDR3 bases are TGTGCCTGGAGTCCAGGGACTAGAGGCATGGCCGGGGAGCAGTTTTTT. Translated, it gives CAWSPGTRGMAGEQFF.

The sample holds many counts of this clone. The J gene is TRBJ2-1, the V gene TRBV20-1; possible D gene TRBD2, 5 bases. Germline CDR1 is DFQATT and CDR2 is SNEGSKA (reference sequence). V was trimmed by 4 bases and J by 5 bases, leaving 15 bases between them. CDR3 length: 14 amino acids. CDR3 loop: CSAMSGGFNNEQFF. The CDR3, as DNA: TGCAGTGCTATGTCCGGCGGGTTCAACAATGAGCAGTTCTTC.

This clone was counted a few times. This may come from a read error, since a much larger clone is one base off. V gene TRBV29-1 combines with J gene TRBJ2-7, with TRBD1 matching over 11 bases. This CDR3 has 14 residues. J was trimmed by 0 bases and V by 3 bases; bases with no gene match: 1. CDR1 is SQVTM, CDR2 ANQGSEA, per germline. The CDR3 bases are TGCAGCGTTGAGGGACAGGGGGTCTCCTACGAGCAGTACTTC. This translates into CSVEGQGVSYEQYF.

This clone has ten or more counts. The chain is built from TRBV6-6 and TRBJ2-2, with D possibly being TRBD1 or TRBD2 (5 bases each). The CDR3 is 14 residues long. V was trimmed by 2 bases and J by 8 bases, leaving 12 bases between them. Germline lookup yields CDR1 MNHNY and CDR2 SVGAGI (reference sequence). For the CDR3, the DNA is TGTGCCAGCAGTTACAGTAAGGGGAGAGGGGAGCTGTTTTTT. Its protein product is CASSYSKGRGELFF.

This clone has ten or more counts. The rearrangement uses TRBV2 and TRBJ1-6; 7 bases align to TRBD1. After removal of 8 bases from V and 7 bases from J, the junction contained 5 bases not matched to a gene. Germline V gene lookup returns CDR1 SNHLY and CDR2 FYNNEI. CDR3 length: 13 residues. CDR3 nucleotides: TGTGCCAGCCGACAGGGCGAGAATTCACCCCTCCACTTT. Its protein product is CASRQGENSPLHF.

The table lists this clone with many counts. The rearrangement uses TRBV5-5 and TRBJ1-6; TRBD1 matches at 10 bases. J lost 5 bases, V lost 0 bases, and 2 bases had no gene match. This CDR3 contains 16 residues. Germline lookup yields CDR1 SGHKS and CDR2 YYEKEE (reference sequence). CDR3 loop: CASSLGQGANNSPLHF. CDR3 in DNA: TGTGCCAGCAGCTTGGGACAGGGGGCCAATAATTCACCCCTCCACTTT. Drawing the rest from reference TRBV5-5 and TRBJ1-6, the complete variable domain is DAGVTQSPTHLIKTRGQQVTLRCSPISGHKSVSWYQQVLGQGPQFIFQYYEKEERGRGNFPDRFSARQFPNYSSELNVNALLLGDSALYLCASSLGQGANNSPLHFGNGTRLTVT.

This clone was seen many times. The V call is TRBV7-6, the J call TRBJ1-1; D gene unclear. V was shortened by 3 bases and J by 3 bases, with 8 bases between the two germline ends. The CDR3 consists of 13 residues. Germline V gene lookup returns CDR1 SGHVS and CDR2 FNYEAQ. DNA of the CDR3: TGTGCCAGCAGCTTCGGACGGGACACTGAAGCTTTCTTT. This sequence encodes CASSFGRDTEAFF.

This clone was recorded many times. The chain uses TRBV19 and TRBJ1-6; D gene uncertain. Per the germline V gene, CDR1 is LNHDA and CDR2 is SQIVND (reference sequence). Deletions cut 1 base from V and 9 bases from J, with 10 bases between. This CDR3 has 14 amino acids. CDR3 amino acids: CASSIGRISSPLHF. CDR3 nucleotide sequence: TGTGCCAGTAGTATAGGGCGGATTAGTTCACCCCTCCACTTT.

The J gene is TRBJ1-4, the V gene TRBV28; D is unclear. From germline, CDR1 is MDHEN and CDR2 SYDVKM. CDR3 length: 13 residues. With 3 bases removed from V and 6 bases from J, the gap between germline ends came to 8 bases. CDR3: CASSLVADEKLFF. The CDR3 DNA reads TGTGCCAGCAGTTTGGTGGCAGATGAAAAACTGTTTTTT.

Ten or more counts support this clone. This chain connects TRBV7-2 to TRBJ2-1; tentatively, D is TRBD1 (5 bases). The germline V and J ends were trimmed by 3 bases and 4 bases, with 16 bases remaining between them. The germline gives CDR1 SGHTA, CDR2 FQGNSA. This CDR3 contains 16 residues. The chain's CDR3 is CASSFPDRNEYNEQFF. The CDR3 DNA is TGTGCCAGCAGCTTTCCCGACAGAAATGAATACAATGAGCAGTTCTTC.

Regarding this clone: A junction end diverges from the germline sequence, so it may reflect a read error. The chain uses TRBV10-3 and TRBJ2-7; 13 nucleotides line up with TRBD2. The CDR3 is made up of 18 amino acids. The germline V gene has CDR1 ENHRY and CDR2 SYGVKD. CDR3 DNA sequence: TGTGCCATCAGTGGGGGGATCGATAGGACTAGCGGGAGCGACGATCAGTACTTC. It is translated as CAISGGIDRTSGSDDQYF.

The chain joins TRBV9 to TRBJ1-2, with 8 bases lining up with TRBD1. V trimming: 4 bases; J trimming: 6 bases; junction bases outside the gene matches: 8. The CDR3 length is 14 residues. From germline, CDR1 is SGDLS and CDR2 YYNGEE. CDR3 in amino acids: CASSQNQGADGYTF. CDR3 DNA sequence: TGTGCCAGCAGCCAAAACCAGGGGGCTGATGGCTACACCTTC. Full variable domain (rest looked up from reference TRBV9 and TRBJ1-2): DSGVTQTPKHLITATGQRVTLRCSPRSGDLSVYWYQQSLDQGLQFLIQYYNGEERAKGNILERFSAQQFPDLHSELNLSSLELGDSALYFCASSQNQGADGYTFGSGTRLTVV.

The count of this clone is one. The chain uses TRBV28 and TRBJ2-5, with D possibly being TRBD2 (5 bases). In germline, CDR1 is MDHEN, CDR2 SYDVKM. Trimming pared 3 bases from V and 3 bases from J, leaving 14 bases between. The CDR3 length is 15 residues. The CDR3 sequence is CASSFSGAGEETQYF. The CDR3 region has the DNA TGTGCCAGCAGTTTTTCCGGCGCGGGTGAAGAGACCCAGTACTTC.

This clone was recorded many times. J is TRBJ2-1 and V is TRBV11-3; 13 bases line up with TRBD2. V lost 5 bases to trimming and J lost 6 bases; unmatched junction nucleotides: 13. Looked up from germline, CDR1 is SGHNT and CDR2 is YENEEA. The CDR3 is made up of 18 amino acids. The CDR3 loop is CASSPQSPGLAGSNEQFF. CDR3 DNA: TGTGCCAGCAGCCCACAGAGTCCGGGACTAGCGGGAAGCAATGAGCAGTTCTTC.

This clone was recorded at least ten times. This chain uses TRBV19 with TRBJ2-4; perhaps D is TRBD1 or TRBD2 (5 bases each). The V end was cut by 10 bases, the J end by 3 bases, with 16 bases between. CDR1 LNHDA and CDR2 SQIVND come from the germline V gene (reference sequence). CDR3 size: 14 residues. The CDR3 spells CATIPPGRKNIQYF. CDR3 sequence (DNA): TGTGCCACAATCCCCCCGGGGCGCAAAAACATTCAGTACTTC.

In this sample, this clone turned up many times. The chain links TRBV2 to TRBJ2-5; D ambiguous. Between the trimmed V and J ends, which lost 4 bases and 5 bases, there was a span of 11 bases. The V gene's germline CDR1 is SNHLY and CDR2 FYNNEI. The length of the CDR3 is 13 residues. The CDR3 DNA reads TGTGCCAGCAGTGGAAGACACGGGGAGACCCAGTACTTC. It codes for CASSGRHGETQYF. The full variable domain, its missing parts supplied by reference TRBV2 and TRBJ2-5, is EPEVTQTPSHQVTQMGQEVILRCVPISNHLYFYWYRQILGQKVEFLVSFYNNEISEKSEIFDDQFSVERPDGSNFTLKIRSTKLEDSAMYFCASSGRHGETQYFGPGTRLLVL.

At least ten counts were recorded for this clone. This chain joins TRBV9 and TRBJ2-1; perhaps TRBD2 as D (6 bases). The length of the CDR3 is 13 residues. Trimming left V 2 bases short and J 6 bases short, with 9 bases between. Per germline, CDR1 SGDLS and CDR2 YYNGEE. In DNA form, the CDR3 reads TGTGCCAGCAGCGTCGGGACTGTCAATGAGCAGTTCTTC. It translates to CASSVGTVNEQFF.

This clone has only a few counts. The rearrangement uses TRBV5-4 and TRBJ1-1, with a tentative D call TRBD1 (5 bases). The V and J ends lost 3 bases and 4 bases respectively, with 13 bases between them. The CDR3 is made up of 14 amino acids. CDR1 and CDR2 (germline): SGHNT, YYREEE (reference sequence). The CDR3 is CASSSTQGATEAFF. CDR3 nucleotides: TGTGCCAGCAGCTCGACCCAGGGTGCCACTGAAGCTTTCTTT.

Within the sample, this clone is medium-sized. The chain links TRBV6-5 to TRBJ2-2; tentative D call: TRBD1 (6 bases). V lost 2 bases and J 2 bases, leaving 15 bases between the germline ends. CDR3 length equals 17 residues. The germline CDR1 and CDR2 sequences are MNHEY and SVGAGI. The CDR3 loop reads CASSYRGTSRNTGELFF. The CDR3 coding sequence is TGTGCCAGCAGTTACCGAGGGACAAGCCGAAACACCGGGGAGCTGTTTTTT.

This chain connects TRBV27 to TRBJ2-4, with 8 bases fitting TRBD1. Germline V gene lookup returns CDR1 MNHEY and CDR2 SMNVEV (reference sequence). V was pared by 4 bases and J by 7 bases, with 3 bases of the junction left unmatched. This CDR3 region has 13 residues. CDR3 coding DNA: TGTGCCAGCAGTTCAGGGGGCGCGAACATTCAGTACTTC. The encoded protein is CASSSGGANIQYF.

J is TRBJ1-3 and V is TRBV6-1; possible D gene TRBD1, 5 bases. Germline V lookup: CDR1 MNHNS, CDR2 SASEGT. This CDR3 has 14 residues. Between the trimmed V and J ends, which lost 4 bases and 5 bases, there was a span of 12 bases. CDR3: CASSVPGSRNTIYF. The CDR3 DNA reads TGTGCCAGCAGTGTACCAGGGTCCCGAAACACCATATATTTT.

This clone was recorded at least ten times. The V gene is TRBV5-1, the J gene TRBJ2-1; 9 bases line up with TRBD2. V lost 5 bases, J lost 8 bases, and 8 bases stayed unmatched. The CDR3 covers 14 residues. Germline CDR1 and CDR2: SGHRS and YFSETQ. CDR3 sequence reads: CASRGREGRDEQFF. DNA for the CDR3: TGCGCCAGCAGGGGGCGGGAGGGCCGGGATGAGCAGTTCTTC.